Listed below are T cell receptor beta chains from one sample, sequenced in a study of blood T cell repertoires in COVID-19. The protocol was immunoSEQ multiplex PCR, while the TCRdb copy is restricted to in-frame clones and leaves out a portion. The profile shows over 200,000 clones, 90% to 95% of them singletons. Sequences were obtained from PBMCs or T cells enriched from blood (not recorded which). The receptors here all came from a human donor in a cohort exposed to, infected with or recovered from COVID-19 (not recorded which). The donor label of this sample is uncertain. Both conserved end residues are part of each CDR3.

v_gene: TRBV20-1
CDR3aa: CSAELGYEQYF

v_gene: TRBV6-2/TRBV6-3
CDR3aa: CASSSPGGWYSNQPQHF

v_gene: TRBV5-4
CDR3aa: CAYRVRGGRETQYF

v_gene: TRBV6-4
CDR3aa: CASSPRVGEADTQYF

v_gene: TRBV4-1
CDR3aa: CASSQTDRGTEKLFF

v_gene: TRBV7-8
CDR3aa: CASSVLAGRETEAFF

v_gene: TRBV4-2
CDR3aa: CASSQAGQSYGYTF

v_gene: TRBV5-1
CDR3aa: CASSPGQGESPLHF

v_gene: TRBV27
CDR3aa: CASSLGGWYQETQYF

v_gene: TRBV5-4
CDR3aa: CASSPPGRGTDTQYF